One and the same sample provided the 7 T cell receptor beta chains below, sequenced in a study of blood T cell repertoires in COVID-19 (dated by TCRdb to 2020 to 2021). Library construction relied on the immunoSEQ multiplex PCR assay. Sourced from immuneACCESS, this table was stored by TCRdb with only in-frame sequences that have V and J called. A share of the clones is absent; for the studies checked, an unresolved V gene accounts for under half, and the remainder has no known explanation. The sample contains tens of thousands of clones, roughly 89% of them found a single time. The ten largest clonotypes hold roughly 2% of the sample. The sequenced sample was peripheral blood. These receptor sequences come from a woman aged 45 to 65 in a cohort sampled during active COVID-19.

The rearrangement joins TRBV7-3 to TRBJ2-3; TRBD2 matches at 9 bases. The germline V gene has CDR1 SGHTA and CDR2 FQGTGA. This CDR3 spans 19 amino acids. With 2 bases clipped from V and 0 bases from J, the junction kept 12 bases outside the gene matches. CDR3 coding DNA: TGTGCCAGCAGCTTACGCGGCGGGAGGGCCCTGTGGAGCACAGATACGCAGTATTTT. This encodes CASSLRGGRALWSTDTQYF.

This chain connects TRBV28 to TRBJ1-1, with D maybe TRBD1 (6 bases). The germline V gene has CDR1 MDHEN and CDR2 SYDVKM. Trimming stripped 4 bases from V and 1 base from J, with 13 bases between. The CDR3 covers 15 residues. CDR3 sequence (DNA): TGTGCCAGCAGTTCTCGGACAGAGAAGAACACTGAAGCTTTCTTT. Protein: CASSSRTEKNTEAFF.

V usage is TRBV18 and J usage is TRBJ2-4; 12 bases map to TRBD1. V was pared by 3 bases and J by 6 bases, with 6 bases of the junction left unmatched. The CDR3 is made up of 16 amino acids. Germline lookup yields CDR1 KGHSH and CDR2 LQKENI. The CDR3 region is CASSPLGTGGANIQYF. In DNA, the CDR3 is TGTGCCAGCTCACCCCTCGGGACAGGGGGCGCAAACATTCAGTACTTC.

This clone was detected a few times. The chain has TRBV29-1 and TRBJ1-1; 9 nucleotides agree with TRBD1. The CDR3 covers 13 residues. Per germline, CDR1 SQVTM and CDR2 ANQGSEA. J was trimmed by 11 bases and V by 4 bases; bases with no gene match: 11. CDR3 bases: TGCAGCGTTGGGACCGGGACAGGGACGAGGGCTTTCTTT. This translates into CSVGTGTGTRAFF.

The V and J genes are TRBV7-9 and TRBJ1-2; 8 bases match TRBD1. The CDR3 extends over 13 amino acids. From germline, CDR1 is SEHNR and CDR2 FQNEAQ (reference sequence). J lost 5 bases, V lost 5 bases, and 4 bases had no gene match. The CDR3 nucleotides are TGTGCCAGCAGCACAGGGGGTGGTTATGGCTACACCTTC. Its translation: CASSTGGGYGYTF.

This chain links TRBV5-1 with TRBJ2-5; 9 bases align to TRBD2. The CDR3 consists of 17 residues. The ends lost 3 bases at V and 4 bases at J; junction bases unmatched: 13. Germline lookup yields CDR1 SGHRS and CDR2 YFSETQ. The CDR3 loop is CASSSQTGGGVGETQYF. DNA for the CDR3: TGCGCCAGCAGCTCCCAAACAGGCGGGGGGGTAGGAGAGACCCAGTACTTC.

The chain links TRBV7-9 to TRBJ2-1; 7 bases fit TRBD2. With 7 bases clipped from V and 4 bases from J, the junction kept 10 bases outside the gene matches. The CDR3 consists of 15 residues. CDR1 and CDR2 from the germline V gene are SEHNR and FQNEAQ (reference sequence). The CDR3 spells CASTEGRVTYNEQFF. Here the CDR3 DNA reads TGTGCCAGCACCGAGGGGAGGGTAACATACAATGAGCAGTTCTTC.